These 5 T cell receptor beta chains were all obtained from the same sample, sequenced in a study of control samples from healthy donors and cancer patients. Some clones are missing from TCRdb's copy, which holds only in-frame ones; the method was immunoSEQ multiplex PCR. Counted here are some 45,000 clones, 80% to 95% occurring once; the ten biggest clones make up roughly 23%. Sequencing input: PBMCs. Receptor source: a woman aged 35 to 49 with head and neck cancer.

The CDR3 loop reads CASSLSFTEAFF. The CDR3 DNA reads TGTGCCAGCAGCTTGAGCTTCACTGAAGCTTTCTTT. The chain links TRBV7-9 to TRBJ1-1; D unresolved. Trimming took off 3 bases at V and 4 bases at J, with 6 bases between the two ends. This CDR3 has 12 residues. The V gene's germline CDR1 is SEHNR and CDR2 FQNEAQ (reference sequence).

Only one count was recorded for this clone. The chain has TRBV29-1 and TRBJ1-2; 7 nucleotides line up with TRBD1. V trimming: 8 bases; J trimming: 0 bases; junction bases outside the gene matches: 9. The CDR3 totals 14 residues. Germline CDR1 reads SQVTM; CDR2 reads ANQGSEA. The CDR3 DNA is TGCAGCTCGGGGGACAGTCCTGCTAACTATGGCTACACCTTC. Amino acid sequence: CSSGDSPANYGYTF.

The V gene is TRBV14, the J gene TRBJ1-2, with 10 bases lining up with TRBD1. This CDR3 spans 16 amino acids. Unmatched junction bases numbered 7, after V lost 3 bases and J lost 3 bases. Per germline, CDR1 SGHDN and CDR2 FVKESK. The CDR3 DNA reads TGTGCCAGCAGCCAGAGACAGGGGGCGGTGGACTATGGCTACACCTTC. Translating it yields CASSQRQGAVDYGYTF.

In this sample, this clone turned up a few times. The rearrangement joins TRBV6-5 to TRBJ1-2; D remains ambiguous. Looked up from germline, CDR1 is MNHEY and CDR2 is SVGAGI. The CDR3 covers 12 residues. Trimming cost V 6 bases and J 3 bases, with 8 bases left between them. The CDR3 spells CASSLGDYGYTF. The CDR3 nucleotides are TGTGCCAGCAGCCTGGGAGACTATGGCTACACCTTC.

The chain carries TRBV2 and TRBJ1-2; 7 nucleotides align to TRBD1. J lost 6 bases, V lost 7 bases, and 11 bases had no gene match. Germline assignment: CDR1 SNHLY and CDR2 FYNNEI. This CDR3 is built from 14 residues. CDR3 DNA sequence: TGTGCCAGCATTAGAGAGACAGGGCTCCATGGCTACACCTTC. Its protein product is CASIRETGLHGYTF. Complete variable domain (other parts from reference TRBV2 and TRBJ1-2): EPEVTQTPSHQVTQMGQEVILRCVPISNHLYFYWYRQILGQKVEFLVSFYNNEISEKSEIFDDQFSVERPDGSNFTLKIRSTKLEDSAMYFCASIRETGLHGYTFGSGTRLTVV.